Listed here is a single T cell receptor (beta chain). Its antigen is still unknown. V was pared by 4 bases and J by 4 bases, with 8 bases of the junction left unmatched. The germline gives CDR1 MDHEN, CDR2 SYDVKM. The CDR3 is 15 amino acids. The entry originates in a study of vaccination and CD4 T cells after COVID-19. Overall study context: Samples were taken after vaccination, a median of roughly 70 days after dose two, with a range of 14 to 241.

CD4+ T cells that had been cultured provided DNA sequenced with the Oncomine TCR Beta short-read assay. TCRdb analysed the PCR reads with MiXCR anew, one entry per CDR3 protein. The sample has around 19,000 distinct CDR3 sequences; approximately 60% are singletons. The treatment here: roughly 10-day PBMC culture with coronavirus spike peptide pools or control peptides (ViraFEST assay). This TCR was recovered from a human donor who had recovered from COVID-19. The rearrangement links TRBV28 to TRBJ1-1, with 8 bases identical to TRBD1. Source material: CD4+ T cells from blood, cultured in vitro. CDR3 residues: CASSSYRGRATEAFF. CDR3 in DNA: TGTGCCAGCAGTTCTTACAGGGGGAGGGCCACTGAAGCTTTCTTT.